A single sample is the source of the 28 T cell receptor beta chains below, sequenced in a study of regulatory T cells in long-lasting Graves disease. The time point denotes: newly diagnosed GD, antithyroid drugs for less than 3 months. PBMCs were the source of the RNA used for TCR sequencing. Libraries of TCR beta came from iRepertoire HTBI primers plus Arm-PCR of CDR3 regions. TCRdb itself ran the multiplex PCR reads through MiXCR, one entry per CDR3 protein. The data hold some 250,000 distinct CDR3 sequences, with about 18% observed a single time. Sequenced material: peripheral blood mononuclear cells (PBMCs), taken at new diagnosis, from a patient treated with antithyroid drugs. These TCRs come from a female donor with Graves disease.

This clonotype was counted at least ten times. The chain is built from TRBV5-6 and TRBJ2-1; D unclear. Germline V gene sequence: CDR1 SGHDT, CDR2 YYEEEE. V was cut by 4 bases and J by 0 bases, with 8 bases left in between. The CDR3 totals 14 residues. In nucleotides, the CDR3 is TGTGCCAGCAGCGATGTAAGCTCCTACAATGAGCAGTTCTTC. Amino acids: CASSDVSSYNEQFF.

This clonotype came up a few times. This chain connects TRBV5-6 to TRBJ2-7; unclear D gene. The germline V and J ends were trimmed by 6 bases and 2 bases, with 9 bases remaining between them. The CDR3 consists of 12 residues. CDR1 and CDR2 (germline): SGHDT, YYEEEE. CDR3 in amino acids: CASTAATYEQYF. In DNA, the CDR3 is TGTGCCAGCACGGCAGCCACCTACGAGCAGTACTTC.

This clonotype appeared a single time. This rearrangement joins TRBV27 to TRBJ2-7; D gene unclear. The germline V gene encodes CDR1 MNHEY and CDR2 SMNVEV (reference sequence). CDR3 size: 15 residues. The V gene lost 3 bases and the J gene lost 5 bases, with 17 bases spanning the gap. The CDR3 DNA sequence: TGTGCCAGCAGTTTGGGCGGCTCGCAGGCCGACGAGCAGTACTTC. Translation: CASSLGGSQADEQYF.

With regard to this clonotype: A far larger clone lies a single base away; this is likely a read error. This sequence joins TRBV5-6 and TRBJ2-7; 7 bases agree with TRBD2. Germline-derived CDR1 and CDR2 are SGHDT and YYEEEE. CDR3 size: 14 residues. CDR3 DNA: TGTGCCAGCAGCCCCCAGCGGGGAACCTACAAGCAGTACTTC. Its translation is CASSPQRGTYKQYF.

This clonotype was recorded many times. CDR3 coding DNA: TGTGCCAGCAGCCCCCCCCGGGGTGTGGAGACCCAGTACTTC. Translated: CASSPPRGVETQYF. This sequence joins TRBV28 and TRBJ2-5; D possibly corresponds to TRBD2 (5 bases). The CDR3 loop spans 14 amino acids. In germline, CDR1 is MDHEN, CDR2 SYDVKM. V was pared by 6 bases and J by 5 bases, with 16 bases between. Supplemented by reference TRBV28 and TRBJ2-5, the full variable domain reads DVKVTQSSRYLVKRTGEKVFLECVQDMDHENMFWYRQDPGLGLRLIYFSYDVKMKEKGDIPEGYSVSREKKERFSLILESASTNQTSMYLCASSPPRGVETQYFGPGTRLLVL.

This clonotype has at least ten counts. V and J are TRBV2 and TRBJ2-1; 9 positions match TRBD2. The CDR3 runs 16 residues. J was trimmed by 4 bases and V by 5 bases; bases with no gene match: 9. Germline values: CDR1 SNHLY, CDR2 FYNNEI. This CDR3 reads CASSSGTLAGYNEQFF. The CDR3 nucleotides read TGTGCCAGCAGTTCGGGAACACTAGCGGGTTACAATGAGCAGTTCTTC.

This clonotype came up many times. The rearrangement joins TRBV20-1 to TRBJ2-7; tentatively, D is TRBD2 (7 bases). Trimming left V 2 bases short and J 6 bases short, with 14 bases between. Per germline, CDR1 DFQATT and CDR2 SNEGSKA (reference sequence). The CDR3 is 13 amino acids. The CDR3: CSARLAGAREQYF. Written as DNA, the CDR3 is TGCAGTGCTAGATTGGCGGGGGCCCGCGAGCAGTACTTC.

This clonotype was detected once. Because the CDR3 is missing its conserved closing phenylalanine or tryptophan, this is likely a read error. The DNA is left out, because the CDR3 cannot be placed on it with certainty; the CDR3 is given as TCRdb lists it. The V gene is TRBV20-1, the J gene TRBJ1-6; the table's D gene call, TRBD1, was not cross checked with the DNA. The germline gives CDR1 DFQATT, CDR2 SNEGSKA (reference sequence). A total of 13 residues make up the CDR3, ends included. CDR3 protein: CSARKDAGSPRHL.

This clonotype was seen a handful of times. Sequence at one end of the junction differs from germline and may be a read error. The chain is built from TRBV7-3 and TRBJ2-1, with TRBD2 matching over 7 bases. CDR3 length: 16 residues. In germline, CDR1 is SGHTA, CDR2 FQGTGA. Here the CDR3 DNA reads TGTGCCAGCAGCTTTTTCGGCGGGAGCTCCCACAATGAGCAGTTCTTC. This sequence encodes CASSFFGGSSHNEQFF.

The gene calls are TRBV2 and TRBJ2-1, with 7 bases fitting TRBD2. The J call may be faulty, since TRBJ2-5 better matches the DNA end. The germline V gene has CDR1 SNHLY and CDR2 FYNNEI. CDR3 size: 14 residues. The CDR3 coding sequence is TGTGCGTGCAAGCGGGCGGGAGTCCCGGAGACCCAGTACTTC. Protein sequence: CACKRAGVPETQYF.

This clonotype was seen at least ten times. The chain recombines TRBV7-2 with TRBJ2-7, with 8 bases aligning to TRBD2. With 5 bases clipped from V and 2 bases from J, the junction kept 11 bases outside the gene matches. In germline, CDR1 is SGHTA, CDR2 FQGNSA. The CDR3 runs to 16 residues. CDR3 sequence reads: CASSPTSGFSTYEQYF. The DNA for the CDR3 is TGTGCCAGCAGCCCCACTAGCGGTTTTTCCACCTACGAGCAGTACTTC.

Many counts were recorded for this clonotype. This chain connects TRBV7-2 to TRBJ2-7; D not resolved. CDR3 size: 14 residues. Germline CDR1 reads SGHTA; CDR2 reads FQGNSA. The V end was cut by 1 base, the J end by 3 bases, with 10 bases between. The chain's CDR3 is CASSLGFIDYEQYF. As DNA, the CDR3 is TGTGCCAGCAGCTTAGGTTTTATAGACTACGAGCAGTACTTC.

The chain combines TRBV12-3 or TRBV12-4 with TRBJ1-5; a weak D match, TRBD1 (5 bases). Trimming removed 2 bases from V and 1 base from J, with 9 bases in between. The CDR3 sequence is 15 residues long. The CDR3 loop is CASSLRGFSNQPQHF. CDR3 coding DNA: TGTGCCAGCAGTTTACGGGGGTTCAGCAATCAGCCCCAGCATTTT.

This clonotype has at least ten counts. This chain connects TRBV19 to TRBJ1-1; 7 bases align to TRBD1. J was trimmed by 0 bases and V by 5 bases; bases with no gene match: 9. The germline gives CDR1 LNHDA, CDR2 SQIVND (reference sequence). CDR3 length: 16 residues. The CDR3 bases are TGTGCCAGTAGTCCTCCCAGGGGGGCGGTGAACACTGAAGCTTTCTTT. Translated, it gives CASSPPRGAVNTEAFF.

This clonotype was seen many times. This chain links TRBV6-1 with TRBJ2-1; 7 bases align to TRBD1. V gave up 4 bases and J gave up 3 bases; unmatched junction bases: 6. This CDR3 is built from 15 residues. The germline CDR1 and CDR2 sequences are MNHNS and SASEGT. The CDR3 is CASSGKGAYYNEQFF. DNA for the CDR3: TGTGCCAGCAGTGGCAAGGGGGCTTACTACAATGAGCAGTTCTTC.

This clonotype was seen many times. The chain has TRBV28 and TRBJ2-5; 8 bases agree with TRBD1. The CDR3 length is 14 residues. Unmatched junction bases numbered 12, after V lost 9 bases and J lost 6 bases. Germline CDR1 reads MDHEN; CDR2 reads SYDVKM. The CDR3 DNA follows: TGTGCCAGTTTCACGGCAGGGGGCGGCAAGACCCAGTACTTC. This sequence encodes CASFTAGGGKTQYF.

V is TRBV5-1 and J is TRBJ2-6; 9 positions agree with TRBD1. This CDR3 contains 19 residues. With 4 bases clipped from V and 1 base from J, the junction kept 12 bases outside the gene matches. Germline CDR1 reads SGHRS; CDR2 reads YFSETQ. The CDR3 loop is CASSHLGGQGISGANVLTF. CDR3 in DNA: TGCGCCAGCAGCCACCTAGGTGGACAGGGGATTTCTGGGGCCAACGTCCTGACTTTC.

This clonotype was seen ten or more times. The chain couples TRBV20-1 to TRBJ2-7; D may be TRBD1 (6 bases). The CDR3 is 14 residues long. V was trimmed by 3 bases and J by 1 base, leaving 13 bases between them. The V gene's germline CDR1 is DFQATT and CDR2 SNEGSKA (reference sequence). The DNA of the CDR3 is TGCAGTGCTAGTTGGCAGGGGCATTCCTACGAGCAGTACTTC. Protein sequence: CSASWQGHSYEQYF.

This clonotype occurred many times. The CDR3 coding sequence is TGTGCCAGCGTAAGACAGGTCACTGAAGCTTTCTTT. This sequence encodes CASVRQVTEAFF. V usage is TRBV6-1 and J usage is TRBJ1-1, with D perhaps matching TRBD1 (6 bases). Deletions cut 8 bases from V and 4 bases from J, with 11 bases between. The CDR3 sequence is 12 residues long. Germline lookup yields CDR1 MNHNS and CDR2 SASEGT.

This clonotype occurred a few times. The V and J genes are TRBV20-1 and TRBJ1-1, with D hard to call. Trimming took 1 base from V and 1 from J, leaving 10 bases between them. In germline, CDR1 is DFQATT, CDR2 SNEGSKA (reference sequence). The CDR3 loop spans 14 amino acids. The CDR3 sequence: CSARVPRGNTEAFF. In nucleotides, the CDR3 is TGCAGTGCTAGAGTCCCACGGGGGAACACTGAAGCTTTCTTT.

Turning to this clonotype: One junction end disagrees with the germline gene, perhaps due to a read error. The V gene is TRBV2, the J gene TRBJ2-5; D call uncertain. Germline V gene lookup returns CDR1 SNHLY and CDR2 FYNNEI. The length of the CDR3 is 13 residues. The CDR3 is CASSEGGRETRYF. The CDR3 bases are TGTGCCAGCAGTGAAGGGGGTAGAGAGACCCGGTACTTC.

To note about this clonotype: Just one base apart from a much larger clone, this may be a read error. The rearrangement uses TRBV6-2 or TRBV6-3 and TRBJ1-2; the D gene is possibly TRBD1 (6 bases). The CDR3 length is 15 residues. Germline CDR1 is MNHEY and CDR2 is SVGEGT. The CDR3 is CARSYFHRDNYGYTF. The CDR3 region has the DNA TGTGCCCGCAGTTACTTCCACAGGGATAACTATGGCTACACCTTC.

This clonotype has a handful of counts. In DNA form, the CDR3 reads TGTGCCAGTAGCCCGACCGAGCGGTATGGCTACACCTTC. It translates to CASSPTERYGYTF. The chain is built from TRBV19 and TRBJ1-2; no firm D call. V dropped 6 bases and J dropped 5 bases, with 13 bases sitting between them. This CDR3 is built from 13 residues. Germline CDR1 is LNHDA and CDR2 is SQIVND (reference sequence).

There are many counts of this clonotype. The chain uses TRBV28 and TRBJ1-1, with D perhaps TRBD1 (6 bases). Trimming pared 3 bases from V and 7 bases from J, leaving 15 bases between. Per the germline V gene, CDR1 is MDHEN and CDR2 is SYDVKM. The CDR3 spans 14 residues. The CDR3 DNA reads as TGTGCCAGCAGTTTGGGAACCGGACAGTTTGAAGCTTTCTTT. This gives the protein CASSLGTGQFEAFF.

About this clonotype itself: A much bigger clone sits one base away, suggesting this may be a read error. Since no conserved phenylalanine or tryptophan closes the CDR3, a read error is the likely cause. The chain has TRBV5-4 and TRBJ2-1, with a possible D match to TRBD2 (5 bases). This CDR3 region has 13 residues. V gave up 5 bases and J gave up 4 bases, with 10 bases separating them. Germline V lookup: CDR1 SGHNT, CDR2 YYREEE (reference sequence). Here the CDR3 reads CASRRAQYNEQFS. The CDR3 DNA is TGTGCCAGCAGGAGGGCCCAATACAATGAGCAGTTCTCC.

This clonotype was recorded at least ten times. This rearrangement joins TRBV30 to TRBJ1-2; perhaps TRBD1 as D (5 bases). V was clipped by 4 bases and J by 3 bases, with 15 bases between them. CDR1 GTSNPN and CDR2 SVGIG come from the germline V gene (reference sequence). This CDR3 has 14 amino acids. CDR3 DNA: TGTGCCTGGATTAAGAAGGGGACCGACTATGGCTACACCTTC. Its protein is CAWIKKGTDYGYTF.

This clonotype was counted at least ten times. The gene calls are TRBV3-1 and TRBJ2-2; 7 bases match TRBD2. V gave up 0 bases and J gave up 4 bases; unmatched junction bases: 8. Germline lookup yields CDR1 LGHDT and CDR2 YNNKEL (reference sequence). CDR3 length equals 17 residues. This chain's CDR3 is CASSQEGGRAVTGELFF. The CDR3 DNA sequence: TGTGCCAGCAGCCAAGAAGGTGGGAGGGCCGTCACCGGGGAGCTGTTTTTT.

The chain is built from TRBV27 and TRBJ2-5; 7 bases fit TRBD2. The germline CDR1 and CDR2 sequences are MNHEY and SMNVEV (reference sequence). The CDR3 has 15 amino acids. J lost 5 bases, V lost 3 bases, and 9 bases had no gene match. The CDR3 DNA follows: TGTGCCAGCAGTTTGGGAGGGGACCAGTGGGAGACCCAGTACTTC. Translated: CASSLGGDQWETQYF.